This record concerns one T cell receptor beta chain sequence. Its target is not known. Each sample yielded 90,000 to 100,000 assayed TCR templates. Libraries were prepared by immunoSEQ multiplex PCR; TCRdb keeps only in-frame clonotypes and omits some of them. The table shows some 62,000 clones, with around four fifths occurring only once. CDR1 and CDR2 from the germline V gene are SEHNR and FQNEAQ (reference sequence). The CDR3 length is 14 residues. Trimming cost V 1 base and J 0 bases, with 6 bases left between them. The record originates from a study of siplizumab effects on memory and regulatory T cells. Study-level findings and limits: Of the proliferating CD4+ or CD8+ clones, roughly 80-97% lacked a naive or memory phenotype that could be assigned.

Sequenced sample: memory CD4+ T cells sorted from blood. This chain links TRBV7-9 with TRBJ1-1, with D unresolved. The receptor was derived from a human donor in good health. The CDR3 reads CASSLGRMNTEAFF. CDR3 in DNA: TGTGCCAGCAGCTTAGGCAGGATGAACACTGAAGCTTTCTTT.